This T cell receptor (beta chain) is from a study of CD8 T cells in acute hepatitis C reinfection. Study-level information: CD8+ T cells recognizing the HCV NS3-1073 epitope were profiled acutely and after viral clearance.

Time point: naive CD8 control sorted from an acute-time-point sample. V lost 1 base and J lost 0, with 10 bases in between. There are 15 residues in the CDR3. CDR1 and CDR2 from the germline V gene are MGHRA and YSYEKL. Sequencing used immunoSEQ multiplex PCR; TCRdb keeps in-frame clones, though not all of them. The table has about 38,000 clones, approximately 83% seen once. Sequenced input: naive CD8+ T cells from PBMCs. This TCR was recovered from a woman between 18 and 30 years old who spontaneously cleared hepatitis C infection. The rearrangement uses TRBV4-1 and TRBJ2-7; no firm D call. The CDR3 DNA follows: TGCGCCAGCAGCCAAGGTCCCACCGTCTCCTACGAGCAGTACTTC. Encoded protein: CASSQGPTVSYEQYF.